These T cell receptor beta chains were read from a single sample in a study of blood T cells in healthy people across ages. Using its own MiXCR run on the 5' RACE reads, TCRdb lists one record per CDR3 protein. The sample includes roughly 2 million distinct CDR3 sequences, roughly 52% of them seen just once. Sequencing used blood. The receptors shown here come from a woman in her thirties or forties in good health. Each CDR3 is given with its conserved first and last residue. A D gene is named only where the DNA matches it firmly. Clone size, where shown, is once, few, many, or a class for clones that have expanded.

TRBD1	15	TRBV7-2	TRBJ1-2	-	TGTGCCAGCAGCTTAGAGGGGGACAGGGCGCTTGGCTACACCTTC	CASSLEGDRALGYTF
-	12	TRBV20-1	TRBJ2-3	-	TGCAGTGTTAGAGTAGGACGGAATACGCAGTATTTT	CSVRVGRNTQYF
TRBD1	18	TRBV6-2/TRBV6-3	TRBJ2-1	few	TGTGCCAGCAGTTCCTATACCGGACAGGGGAGCTCCTACAATGAGCAGTTCTTC	CASSSYTGQGSSYNEQFF
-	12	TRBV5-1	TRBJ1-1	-	TGCGCCAGCAGCGTGGAGAAGGGGATAGCTTTCTTT	CASSVEKGIAFF
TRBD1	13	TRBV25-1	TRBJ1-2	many	TGTGCCAGCAGGGGACAGGGTGGTTATGGCTACACCTTC	CASRGQGGYGYTF
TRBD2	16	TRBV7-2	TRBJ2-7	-	TGTGCCAGCAGCTTGATAGCCGGGACTAGGCAAGAGGCCCAGTACTTC	CASSLIAGTRQEAQYF
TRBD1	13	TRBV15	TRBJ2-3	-	TGTGCCACCAGTAGACAGGGTCGAGATACGCAGTATTTT	CATSRQGRDTQYF
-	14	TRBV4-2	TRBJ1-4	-	TGTGCCAGCAGCCAAGCCGAGCGTAATGAAAAACTGTTTTTT	CASSQAERNEKLFF
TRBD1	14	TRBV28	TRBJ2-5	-	TGTGCCAGCAGACGGACAGGGGGCGGGGAGACCCAGTACTTC	CASRRTGGGETQYF
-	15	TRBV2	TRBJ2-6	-	TGTGCCAGCAGTCCGGGACACTCTGGGGCCAACGTCCTGACTTTC	CASSPGHSGANVLTF
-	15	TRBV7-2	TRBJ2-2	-	TGTGCCAGCAGCCTCGACAAAGGACGGACCGGGGAGCTGTTTTTT	CASSLDKGRTGELFF
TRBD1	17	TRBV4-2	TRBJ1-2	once	TGTGCCAGCAGCCGAGATCCCAGGGGACAGTCTAACTATGGCTACACCTTC	CASSRDPRGQSNYGYTF
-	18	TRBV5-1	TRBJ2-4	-	TGCGCCAGCAGCTTAGTCCTCGCCAATGCCGTAGCCAAAAACATTCAGTACTTC	CASSLVLANAVAKNIQYF
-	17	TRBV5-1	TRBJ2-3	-	TGCGCCAGCAGCTTGGCCGTCGGCAGGGAACTCCCAGATACGCAGTATTTT	CASSLAVGRELPDTQYF
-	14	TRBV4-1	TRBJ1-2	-	TGCGCCAGCAGCCAAGGAGGTAGGGCAGATGGCTACACCTTC	CASSQGGRADGYTF
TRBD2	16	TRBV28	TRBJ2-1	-	TGTGCCAGCAGCCTAGGGACTAGCGGGGGAATTAATGAGCAGTTCTTC	CASSLGTSGGINEQFF
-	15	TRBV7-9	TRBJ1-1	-	TGTGCCAGCAGCTTAGGAAGGGGCCTGAACACTGAAGCTTTCTTT	CASSLGRGLNTEAFF
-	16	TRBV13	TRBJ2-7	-	TGTGCCAGCAGCCCCGGGAATTGGGACTCATCTCGGGAGCAGTACTTC	CASSPGNWDSSREQYF
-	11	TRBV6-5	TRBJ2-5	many	TGTGCCAGCAACCACAGGGAGACCCAGTACTTC	CASNHRETQYF
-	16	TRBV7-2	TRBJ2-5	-	TGTGCCTGCAGCTTCAGACTAGGGCAGGGGGAAGAGACCCAGTACTTC	CACSFRLGQGEETQYF
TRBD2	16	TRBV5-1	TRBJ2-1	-	TGCGCCAGCAGTACCACTAGCGGGGGCGTTTACAATGAGCAGTTCTTC	CASSTTSGGVYNEQFF
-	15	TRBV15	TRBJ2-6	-	TGTGCCACCAGCAGTACCCGCTTTGGGGCCAACGTCCTGACTTTC	CATSSTRFGANVLTF
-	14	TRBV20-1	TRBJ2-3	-	TGCAGTGCTTTGACCGGGCCGACCGGAGATACGCAGTATTTT	CSALTGPTGDTQYF
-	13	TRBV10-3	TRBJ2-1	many	TGTGCCATCACGGGGGATCCCTGGGATGAGCAGTTCTTC	CAITGDPWDEQFF
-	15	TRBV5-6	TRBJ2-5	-	TGTGCCAGCAGCTTGGTAGTCAGCCGGTCGGAGACCCAGTACTTC	CASSLVVSRSETQYF
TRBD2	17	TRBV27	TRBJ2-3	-	TGTGCCAGCGGACCGAGCCTACTAGCGGGGAGCACAGATACGCAGTATTTT	CASGPSLLAGSTDTQYF
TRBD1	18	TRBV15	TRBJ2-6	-	TGTGCCACCAGCAGAGATAGCCAGGGGGCCACTGGGGCCAACGTCCTGACTTTC	CATSRDSQGATGANVLTF
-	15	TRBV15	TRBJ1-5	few	TGTGCCACCAGCAGGACCATGGAAGGCAATCAGCCCCAGCATTTT	CATSRTMEGNQPQHF
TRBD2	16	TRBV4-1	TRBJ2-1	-	TGCGCCAGCAGCCAAACCGGGACTAGCGCCTACAATGAGCAGTTCTTC	CASSQTGTSAYNEQFF
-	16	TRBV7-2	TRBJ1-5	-	TGTGCCAGCAGCTTAGTCGCTGGGTTTAGCAATCAGCCCCAGCATTTT	CASSLVAGFSNQPQHF
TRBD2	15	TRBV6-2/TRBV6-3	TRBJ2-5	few	TGTGCCAGCAGCTGGCCGGGACTAGCGATAGAGACCCAGTACTTC	CASSWPGLAIETQYF
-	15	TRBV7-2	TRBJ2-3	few	TGTGCCAGCAGCTTAGAACTTCTCGCCACAGATACGCAGTATTTT	CASSLELLATDTQYF
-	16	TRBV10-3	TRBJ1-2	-	TGTGCCATCAGTGAGCCTCAGGGGAGGATTCGGTATGGCTACACCTTC	CAISEPQGRIRYGYTF
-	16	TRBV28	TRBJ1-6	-	TGTGCCAGCAGCTTTCCATGGGTGACTGGAAATTCACCCCTCCACTTT	CASSFPWVTGNSPLHF
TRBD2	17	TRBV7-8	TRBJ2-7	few	TGTGCCAGCAGCTGGGGACTAGCGGGGGGCAGCTCCTACGAGCAGTACTTC	CASSWGLAGGSSYEQYF
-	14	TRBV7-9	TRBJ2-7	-	TGTGCCAGCAGCGCCCCCGGGAGAAACTACGAGCAGTACTTC	CASSAPGRNYEQYF
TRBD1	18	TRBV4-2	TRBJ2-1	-	TGTGCCAGCAGCCAAGATTTACTGGGACAGGGGCCCCAAAATGAGCAGTTCTTC	CASSQDLLGQGPQNEQFF
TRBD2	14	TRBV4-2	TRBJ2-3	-	TGTGCCAGCAGGGGAGCGGGGCCGACAGATACGCAGTATTTT	CASRGAGPTDTQYF
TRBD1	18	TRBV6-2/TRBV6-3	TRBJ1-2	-	TGTGCCAGCAGTTACTCGAACTTCGGTCTGGGACAGGGATATGGCTACACCTTC	CASSYSNFGLGQGYGYTF
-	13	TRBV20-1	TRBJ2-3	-	TGCAGTGCTAGAACCCAGGGCACAGATACGCAGTATTTT	CSARTQGTDTQYF
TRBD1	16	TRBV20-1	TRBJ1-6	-	TGCAGTGCTAGAACCCGGGACAGGGGTAATAATTCACCCCTCCACTTT	CSARTRDRGNNSPLHF
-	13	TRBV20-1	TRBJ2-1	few	TGCAGTGCTAGAAATATATCCTACAATGAGCAGTTCTTC	CSARNISYNEQFF
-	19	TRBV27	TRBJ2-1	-	TGTGCCAGCAGTTCCTTCGTCGCGGTTCAGACAAAGTTTCCGAATGAGCAGTTCTTC	CASSSFVAVQTKFPNEQFF
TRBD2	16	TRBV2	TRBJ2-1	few	TGTGCCAGCAGTGATACACTAGCGGGAGGCTACAATGAGCAGTTCTTC	CASSDTLAGGYNEQFF
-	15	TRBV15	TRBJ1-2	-	TGTGCCACCAGCCGACGAGGAGAAAAAGTAGATGGCTACACCTTC	CATSRRGEKVDGYTF
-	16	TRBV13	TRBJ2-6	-	TGTGCCAGCAGCTTAGTTGGGGAGACCGGGGCCAACGTCCTGACTTTC	CASSLVGETGANVLTF
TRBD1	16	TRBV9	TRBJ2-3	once	TGTGCCAGCAGCGTTACAGGGGGCGGGGGCTTAGATACGCAGTATTTT	CASSVTGGGGLDTQYF
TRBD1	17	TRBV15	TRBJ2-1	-	TGTGCCACCAGCGGGCTAGAAGGGACAGCCCTACAAGAGACCCAGTTCTTC	CATSGLEGTALQETQFF
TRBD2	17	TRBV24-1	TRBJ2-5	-	TGTGCCACCAGTGATCGCGGGACTAGCGGGGGGATCCGTGAGCAGTACTTC	CATSDRGTSGGIREQYF
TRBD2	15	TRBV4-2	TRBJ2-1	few	TGTGCCAGCAGCCTGGTACCGGACGGGGGGGATGAGCAGTTCTTC	CASSLVPDGGDEQFF
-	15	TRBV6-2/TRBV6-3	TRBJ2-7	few	TGTGCCAGCAGTTACGGGCAGGGGCTCTCCTACGAGCAGTACTTC	CASSYGQGLSYEQYF
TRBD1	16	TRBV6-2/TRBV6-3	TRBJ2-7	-	TGTGCCAGCAGTGCGCAATTGACAGGGGTGGGCTACGAGCAGTACTTC	CASSAQLTGVGYEQYF
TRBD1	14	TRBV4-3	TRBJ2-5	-	TGCGCCAGCAGCCAAGACGGCCGAATGACAGGGCAGTACTTC	CASSQDGRMTGQYF
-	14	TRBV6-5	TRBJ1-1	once	TGTGCCAGCACGCGAGCAGGGATGAACACTGAAGCTTTCTTT	CASTRAGMNTEAFF
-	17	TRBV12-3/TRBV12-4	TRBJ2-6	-	TGTGCCAGCACCCCGACACCCGGACGGTCTGGGGCCAACGTCCTGACTTTC	CASTPTPGRSGANVLTF
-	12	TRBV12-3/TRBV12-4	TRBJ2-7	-	TGTGCCAGCAGGGCGGGACAGACAGAGCAGTACTTC	CASRAGQTEQYF
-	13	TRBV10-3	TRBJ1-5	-	TGTGCCATCGGGCCGGCCGGAGAACGCCCCCAGCATTTT	CAIGPAGERPQHF
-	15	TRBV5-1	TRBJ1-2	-	TGCGCCAGCAGCGAAGCGGACGGTTCTAACTATGGCTACACCTTC	CASSEADGSNYGYTF